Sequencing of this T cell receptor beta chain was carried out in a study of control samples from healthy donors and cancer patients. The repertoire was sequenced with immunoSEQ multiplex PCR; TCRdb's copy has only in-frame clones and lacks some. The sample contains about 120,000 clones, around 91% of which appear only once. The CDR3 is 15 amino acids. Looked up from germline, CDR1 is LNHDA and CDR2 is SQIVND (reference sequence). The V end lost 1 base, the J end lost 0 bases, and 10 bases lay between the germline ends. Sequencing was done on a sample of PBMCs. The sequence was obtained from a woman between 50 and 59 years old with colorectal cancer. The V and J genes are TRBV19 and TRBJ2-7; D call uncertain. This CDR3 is CASSIVGSSSYEQYF. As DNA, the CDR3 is TGTGCCAGTAGTATAGTGGGCAGTAGCTCCTACGAGCAGTACTTC.